This TCR beta chain was identified in a study of blood T cell repertoires in COVID-19. Study-level background: From the United States, Italy and Spain came samples of acute and convalescent COVID-19.

With V trimmed by 0 bases and J by 2 bases, 15 bases remained unmatched. The CDR3 is 20 residues long. CDR1 is MGHRA, CDR2 YSYEKL, per germline. Here immunoSEQ multiplex PCR was the method, and the copy in TCRdb shows in-frame clones only, minus some. The data contain some 340,000 clones, 80% to 85% of them singletons. The receptor's source is a woman aged 50 to 60 who had recovered from COVID-19. The rearrangement uses TRBV4-1 and TRBJ2-3, with 9 positions matching TRBD1. Sequencing was done on a sample of PBMCs or T cells enriched from blood (not recorded which). For the CDR3, the DNA is TGCGCCAGCAGCCAAGAGTGGGACAGGGCGACCCGGGGGGCCACAGATACGCAGTATTTT. It codes for CASSQEWDRATRGATDTQYF.